The clone carrying this T cell receptor beta chain showed up just a few times. V dropped 8 bases and J dropped 7; count of bases not matched to a gene: 10. Germline V gene data show CDR1 as MNHEY and CDR2 as SMNVEV (reference sequence). The CDR3 contains 13 residues. These data originate in a study of CD8 T cells in Susac syndrome. Random hexamers were used to reverse transcribe the RNA input (roughly 0.5 to 1 ug). With immunoSEQ multiplex PCR, TCR beta CDR3 was amplified across 54 Vbeta and 13 Jbeta. TCRdb recomputed calls from the immunoSEQ multiplex PCR reads with MiXCR, one row per CDR3 protein. The sample yields 100,000 to 150,000 distinct CDR3 sequences, 90% to 95% seen once.

The V and J genes are TRBV27 and TRBJ2-7; 8 positions match TRBD1. This clonotype was sampled from a human donor with multiple sclerosis. Sequences were obtained from CD8+ T cells from PBMCs. The CDR3 reads CASAGTGVWEQYF. The CDR3 coding sequence is TGTGCCAGCGCCGGGACAGGTGTATGGGAGCAGTACTTC.